This T cell receptor (beta chain) was observed in a study of T-cell reconstitution after alpha-beta-depleted transplantation in children. Unique molecular identifiers were used to barcode this TCRbeta library. In TCRdb, the PCR reads were re-called with MiXCR into one record per CDR3 protein. The table lists approximately 85,000 distinct CDR3 sequences, 13% to 15% of them singletons. The CDR3 has 12 residues. V lost 1 base and J 7 bases, leaving 8 bases between the germline ends. The germline V gene encodes CDR1 SGHRS and CDR2 YFSETQ. General observations from the study: At around two months after transplant, the alpha-beta T cells were reportedly derived from several hundred expanded clones that came from non-depleted graft cells. T-cell counts and diversity at one year post-transplant came mainly from newly produced T cells. Some patients' high day-60 TCRbeta diversity was traced to surviving recipient T cells and thymic progenitors.

This clonotype appeared a few times. No antigen is known for it. The input for sequencing was PBMCs, mostly from graft donor cells, taken 180 days after TCRalphabeta/CD19-depleted stem cell transplant. The V call is TRBV5-1, the J call TRBJ1-2, with a possible D match to TRBD1 (5 bases). This TCR was recovered from a male patient aged 2 to 9 who had a stem cell transplant for acute lymphoblastic leukemia, so the T cells may come from the graft donor. For the CDR3, the DNA is TGCGCCAGCAGCTTGATGGGGGTTGGCTACACCTTC. It codes for CASSLMGVGYTF.